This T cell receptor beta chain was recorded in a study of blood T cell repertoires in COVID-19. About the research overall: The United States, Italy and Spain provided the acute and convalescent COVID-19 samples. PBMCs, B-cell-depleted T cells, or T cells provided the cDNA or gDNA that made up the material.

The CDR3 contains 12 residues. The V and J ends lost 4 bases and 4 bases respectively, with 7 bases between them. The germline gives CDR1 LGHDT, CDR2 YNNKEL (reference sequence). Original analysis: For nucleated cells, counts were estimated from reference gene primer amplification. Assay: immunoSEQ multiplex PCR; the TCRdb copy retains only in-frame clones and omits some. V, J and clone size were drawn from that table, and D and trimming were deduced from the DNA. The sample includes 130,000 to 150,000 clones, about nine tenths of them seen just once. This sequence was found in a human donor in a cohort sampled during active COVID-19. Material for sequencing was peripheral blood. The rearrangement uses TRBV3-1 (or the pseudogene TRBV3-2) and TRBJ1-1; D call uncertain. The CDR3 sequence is CASSPVGTEAFF. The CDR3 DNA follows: TGTGCCAGCAGCCCGGTCGGCACTGAAGCTTTCTTT.